The 3 T cell receptor beta chains below come from one sample, sequenced in a study of beta chain features in type 1 diabetes. All of the isolated RNA was reverse transcribed, so expressed TCRB transcripts were sequenced. Method: immunoSEQ multiplex PCR; TCRdb's copy keeps in-frame clones and lacks some. The profile shows 300,000 to 350,000 clones, roughly 8.8% of them singletons. What these receptors recognize is not known. Overall study results and limits: TCRB CDR3s were moderately but significantly shorter in Type 1 diabetes patients in all four CD4+ subsets.

Material for sequencing was central memory CD4+ T cells from blood. These receptors originate from a man aged 30 to 45 with type 1 diabetes.

This clone was seen a few times. This rearrangement joins TRBV15 to TRBJ1-5; maybe TRBD1 (6 bases). The length of the CDR3 is 17 residues. CDR1 is LNHNV, CDR2 YYDKDF, per germline (reference sequence). V lost 3 bases to trimming and J lost 4 bases, with 19 bases between them. The CDR3 loop is CATSSRNNRVGNQPQHF. The CDR3, as DNA: TGTGCCACCAGCAGCAGGAACAACAGGGTCGGAAATCAGCCCCAGCATTTT.

This clone showed up just a few times. V usage is TRBV7-8 and J usage is TRBJ1-1; D possibly corresponds to TRBD1 (5 bases). CDR3 length: 14 residues. Germline V gene data show CDR1 as SGHVS and CDR2 as FQNEAQ. Trimming removed 4 bases at V and 0 bases at J, with 9 bases between. In DNA, the CDR3 is TGTGCCAGCAGCTGGGGCTCTATGAACACTGAAGCTTTCTTT. Its translation: CASSWGSMNTEAFF.

This clone was counted a few times. V and J are TRBV29-1 and TRBJ2-5; tentative D call: TRBD1 (5 bases). The CDR3 has 14 amino acids. The V gene's germline CDR1 is SQVTM and CDR2 ANQGSEA. The V gene lost 6 bases and the J gene lost 5 bases, with 19 bases spanning the gap. In DNA form, the CDR3 reads TGCAGCGTCCCGGTTCGACAGATAGGGGAGACCCAGTACTTC. Its translation is CSVPVRQIGETQYF.